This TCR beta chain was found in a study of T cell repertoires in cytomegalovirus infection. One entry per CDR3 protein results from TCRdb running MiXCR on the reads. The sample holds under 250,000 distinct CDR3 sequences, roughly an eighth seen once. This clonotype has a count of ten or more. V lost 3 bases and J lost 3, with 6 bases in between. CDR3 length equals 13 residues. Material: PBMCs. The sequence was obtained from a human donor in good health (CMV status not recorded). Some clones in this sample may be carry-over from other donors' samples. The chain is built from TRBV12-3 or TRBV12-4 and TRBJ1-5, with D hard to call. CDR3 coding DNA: TGTGCCAGCAGTTTGAGCCTCAATCAGCCCCAGCATTTT. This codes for CASSLSLNQPQHF.